Shown below are 14 T cell receptor beta chains from a single sample sequenced in a study of tumor-infiltrating lymphocytes in oesophageal squamous cell carcinoma. TCRdb redid the calling of the PCR reads with MiXCR, one entry per CDR3 protein. The sample has more than 15,000 distinct CDR3 sequences; around 46% are singletons. The sample comprised normal esophageal tissue next to the tumor. The receptors were gathered from a female donor with esophageal squamous cell carcinoma.

Notes on this clonotype: One end of the junction does not line up with germline, which may come from a read error. This CDR3 is CASRLQGDSPLHF. DNA of the CDR3: TGTGCCAGCAGGTTGCAGGGAGATTCACCCCTCCACTTC. This chain uses TRBV12-3 or TRBV12-4 with TRBJ2-7; D possibly uses TRBD1 or TRBD2 (5 bases each). There are 13 residues in the CDR3.

A remark on this clonotype: Likely a read error: the CDR3 ends without its conserved phenylalanine or tryptophan. No DNA is shown, since the ends of the CDR3 on it are uncertain; the CDR3 is the one TCRdb lists. The chain recombines TRBV2 with TRBJ2-3; TRBD2 reflects the table's D call only, with no check against the DNA. Counting both end residues, the CDR3 totals 17 amino acids. CDR1 is SNHLY, CDR2 FYNNEI, per germline. The CDR3 spells CASSEGGNRRETQYFGP.

The rearrangement uses TRBV2 and TRBJ2-7; 12 positions match TRBD2. The CDR3 has 16 amino acids. CDR1 and CDR2 (germline): SNHLY, FYNNEI. V lost 5 bases to trimming and J lost 7 bases; unmatched junction nucleotides: 12. The CDR3 spells CASSSTSGSWDNEQYF. The CDR3 region has the DNA TGTGCCAGCAGTTCGACTAGCGGGAGTTGGGACAATGAGCAGTACTTC.

This sequence joins TRBV11-2 and TRBJ2-6; TRBD1 might be the D (5 bases). This CDR3 has 17 residues. Between the trimmed V and J ends, which lost 2 bases and 0 bases, there was a span of 11 bases. Germline loops: CDR1 SGHAT, CDR2 FQNNGV. Here the CDR3 reads CASSLTTVSSGANVLTF. For the CDR3, the DNA is TGTGCCAGCAGCTTAACGACAGTGAGCTCTGGGGCCAACGTCCTGACTTTC.

The rearrangement links TRBV19 to TRBJ2-1, with TRBD1 matching 7 bases. The closer fit of TRBJ2-7 to the DNA end suggests the J call may be wrong. This CDR3 contains 16 residues. Looked up from germline, CDR1 is LNHDA and CDR2 is SQIVND (reference sequence). The CDR3 loop reads CASSIPSTGQAAEQYF. CDR3 DNA sequence: TGTGCCAGTAGTATCCCCTCCACAGGACAGGCGGCCGAGCAGTACTTC.

The chain joins TRBV7-2 to TRBJ2-1; D unclear. The CDR3 loop spans 15 amino acids. Trimming stripped 3 bases from V and 0 bases from J, with 9 bases between. Germline assignment: CDR1 SGHTA and CDR2 FQGNSA. CDR3 nucleotide sequence: TGTGCCAGCAGCTTGGTAAAGGGCTCCTACAATGAGCAGTTCTTC. Protein: CASSLVKGSYNEQFF.

This clonotype was detected ten times or more. This chain joins TRBV28 and TRBJ2-3; 8 bases map to TRBD2. From germline, CDR1 is MDHEN and CDR2 SYDVKM. Germline trimming cut 3 bases from V and 1 base from J; bases unmatched to any gene: 18. The CDR3 sequence is 20 residues long. In DNA form, the CDR3 reads TGTGCCAGCAGTTTCGAACTTTCAGGGGAACAGACTAGCGGCACAGATACGCAGTATTTT. This codes for CASSFELSGEQTSGTDTQYF.

The gene calls are TRBV7-9 and TRBJ1-2; D is undetermined. Germline CDR1 and CDR2: SEHNR and FQNEAQ (reference sequence). The V end lost 1 base, the J end lost 8 bases, and 14 bases lay between the germline ends. The CDR3 runs 14 residues. This CDR3 reads CASSLEPLRGGYTF. For the CDR3, the DNA is TGTGCCAGCAGCTTAGAGCCACTTCGGGGAGGCTACACCTTC. The entire variable domain, with the rest obtained from reference TRBV7-9 and TRBJ1-2, is as follows: DTGVSQNPRHKITKRGQNVTFRCDPISEHNRLYWYRQTLGQGPEFLTYFQNEAQLEKSRLLSDRFSAERPKGSFSTLEIQRTEQGDSAMYLCASSLEPLRGGYTFGSGTRLTVV.

V gene TRBV7-2 combines with J gene TRBJ2-1, with 7 bases lining up with TRBD1. The J segment lost 1 base and the V segment lost 2 bases, leaving 5 bases of the junction unmatched. CDR1 SGHTA and CDR2 FQGNSA come from the germline V gene. The CDR3 extends over 16 amino acids. CDR3 DNA sequence: TGTGCCAGCAGCTTAATTGGGACAGCATCCTACAATGAGCAGTTCTTC. Amino acid sequence: CASSLIGTASYNEQFF.

The chain links TRBV4-1 to TRBJ1-1, with D hard to call. Per the germline V gene, CDR1 is MGHRA and CDR2 is YSYEKL. V was clipped by 0 bases and J by 11 bases, with 13 bases between them. CDR3 size: 13 residues. The CDR3 sequence is CASSQDPAAPAFF. CDR3 sequence (DNA): TGCGCCAGCAGCCAAGATCCCGCAGCCCCCGCTTTCTTT.

The chain combines TRBV7-3 with TRBJ2-1, with 11 bases aligning to TRBD2. The DNA end lines up better with TRBJ2-7; the J call may be wrong. There are 17 residues in the CDR3. Germline-derived CDR1 and CDR2 are SGHTA and FQGTGA. DNA for the CDR3: TGTGCCAGCAGCTTACGACTAGCGGGACGTTCCTACAATGAGCAGTACTTC. It encodes CASSLRLAGRSYNEQYF.

With regard to this clonotype: One end of the junction varies from germline; a read error may be responsible. The V and J genes are TRBV7-6 and TRBJ2-5, with unresolved D. The J call may be wrong; the DNA end is better matched by TRBJ2-1. Germline V gene lookup returns CDR1 SGHVS and CDR2 FNYEAQ. This CDR3 has 14 amino acids. DNA for the CDR3: TGTGCTAGCAGCTTATTCCCCGGGTACTATGAGCAGTTCTTC. This translates into CASSLFPGYYEQFF.

With respect to this clonotype: A single base separates this from a much larger clone, so it may be a read error. This rearrangement joins TRBV24-1 to TRBJ2-3; TRBD2 agrees at 13 bases. Germline V gene sequence: CDR1 KGHDR, CDR2 SFDVKD. This CDR3 has 16 residues. Unmatched junction bases numbered 6, after V lost 4 bases and J lost 6 bases. CDR3 bases: TGTGCCACCAGTGAGCCACTAGCGGGAGGGTCGGATACGCAGTATTTT. Encoded protein: CATSEPLAGGSDTQYF.

This clonotype was counted only a few times. This sequence joins TRBV11-2 and TRBJ2-5, with TRBD1 identical over 9 bases. The germline V gene encodes CDR1 SGHAT and CDR2 FQNNGV. V trimming: 2 bases; J trimming: 5 bases; junction bases outside the gene matches: 6. The CDR3 is made up of 15 amino acids. CDR3 in DNA: TGTGCCAGCAGCTTAACAGGGGGCTTTCGGGAGACCCAGTACTTC. Translation gives CASSLTGGFRETQYF.